The sequence of this T cell receptor beta chain was determined in a study of blood T cell repertoires in COVID-19. Overall study context: T cells, B-cell-depleted T cells, or PBMCs provided the cDNA or gDNA that served as material.

V was clipped by 3 bases and J by 7 bases, with 9 bases between them. Looked up from germline, CDR1 is SGHAT and CDR2 is FQNNGV. This CDR3 contains 12 residues. The table came from immunoSEQ multiplex PCR; TCRdb's copy has only in-frame clones and leaves some out. The sample has about 180,000 clones, approximately 81% seen once. The source of this sequence is a man aged 18-30 years with active or convalescent COVID-19. The genes are TRBV11-2 and TRBJ1-1; tentatively, D is TRBD1 (5 bases). Input material: peripheral blood. The CDR3 here is CASSFGGDEAFF. The CDR3 bases are TGTGCCAGCAGCTTCGGGGGGGATGAAGCTTTCTTT. Supplemented by reference TRBV11-2 and TRBJ1-1, the full variable domain reads EAGVAQSPRYKIIEKRQSVAFWCNPISGHATLYWYQQILGQGPKLLIQFQNNGVVDDSQLPKDRFSAERLKGVDSTLKIQPAKLEDSAVYLCASSFGGDEAFFGQGTRLTVV.